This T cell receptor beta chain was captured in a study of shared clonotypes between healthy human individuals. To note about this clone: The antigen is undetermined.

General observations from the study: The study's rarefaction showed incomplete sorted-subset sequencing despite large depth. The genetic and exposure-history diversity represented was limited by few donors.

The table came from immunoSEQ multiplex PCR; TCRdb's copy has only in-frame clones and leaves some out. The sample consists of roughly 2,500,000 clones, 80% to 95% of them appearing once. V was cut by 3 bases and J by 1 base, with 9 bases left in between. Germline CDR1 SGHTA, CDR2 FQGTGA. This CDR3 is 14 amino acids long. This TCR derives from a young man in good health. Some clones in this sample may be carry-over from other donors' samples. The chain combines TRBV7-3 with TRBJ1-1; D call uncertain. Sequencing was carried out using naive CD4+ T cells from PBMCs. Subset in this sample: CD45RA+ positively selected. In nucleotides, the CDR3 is TGTGCCAGCAGCTTCTTGGCTGGGAACACTGAAGCTTTCTTT. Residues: CASSFLAGNTEAFF. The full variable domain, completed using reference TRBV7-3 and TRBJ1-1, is GAGVSQTPSNKVTEKGKYVELRCDPISGHTALYWYRQSLGQGPEFLIYFQGTGAADDSGLPNDRFFAVRPEGSVSTLKIQRTERGDSAVYLCASSFLAGNTEAFFGQGTRLTVV.